The present T cell receptor (beta chain) was sequenced within a study of T cells in women clearing cervical HPV infection. Study background: HLA type could not be excluded as a confounder. Study results and limitations: Richness differences could reflect unmeasured T-cell content per sample.

Germline-derived CDR1 and CDR2 are SGHTA and FQGTGA. Unmatched junction bases numbered 13, after V lost 5 bases and J lost 3 bases. The CDR3 extends over 18 amino acids. Sequencing was performed with immunoSEQ multiplex PCR; in TCRdb, only in-frame clones are kept and a portion is missing. The ten top clones account for around 5%, within a sample of under 50,000 clones. About this clone itself: What it recognizes is unknown. The DNA ends 3 residues before the CDR3 does, and the rest of the CDR3 is filled in from the germline J gene.

The V gene is TRBV7-3, the J gene TRBJ2-2; 9 nucleotides align to TRBD2. This clonotype was sampled from a woman between 18 and 70 years old with a cervical HPV16 infection that either progressed to CIN3+ or cleared (not recorded which). Sequences were obtained from blood buffy coat. The DNA read from the CDR3 is TGTGCCAGCAGCGGCGGAGGCGGGGGGGCCGGTTACACCGGGGAG. It is translated as CASSGGGGGAGYTGE. The entire CDR3 reads CASSGGGGGAGYTGELFF.